The 3 T cell receptor beta chains in this list originate from one sample, sequenced in a study of blood T cells in healthy people across ages. Primers used in a second PCR of about 6 to 12 cycles were a sample-barcoded 5' primer and a J-beta primer mix. TCRdb used MiXCR to reprocess the 5' RACE reads, holding one entry per CDR3 protein. This sample carries 550,000 to 600,000 distinct CDR3 sequences, around 50% of them seen once, and the ten largest clones take 20% to 25%. Material: blood. All receptors come from a man older than 75 in good health.

This chain joins TRBV7-9 and TRBJ1-2; D is undetermined. V lost 1 base to trimming and J lost 8 bases, with 11 bases between them. Germline V CDR1 and CDR2: SEHNR, FQNEAQ (reference sequence). This CDR3 spans 13 amino acids. The CDR3 DNA reads as TGTGCCAGCAGCTTAGACCGACATGGCGGCTACACCTTC. The encoded protein is CASSLDRHGGYTF. The full variable domain, rest sourced from reference TRBV7-9 and TRBJ1-2, is DTGVSQNPRHKITKRGQNVTFRCDPISEHNRLYWYRQTLGQGPEFLTYFQNEAQLEKSRLLSDRFSAERPKGSFSTLEIQRTEQGDSAMYLCASSLDRHGGYTFGSGTRLTVV.

The genes are TRBV20-1 and TRBJ2-7; TRBD2 is a possible D gene (6 bases). The CDR3 is 13 residues long. V lost 5 bases and J 7 bases, leaving 18 bases between the germline ends. CDR1 and CDR2 from the germline V gene are DFQATT and SNEGSKA (reference sequence). The CDR3 sequence is CSAERARGNEQYF. For the CDR3, the DNA is TGCAGTGCTGAGCGGGCCCGGGGGAATGAGCAGTACTTC.

The rearrangement uses TRBV20-1 and TRBJ2-1; D perhaps matches TRBD2 (7 bases). Germline loops: CDR1 DFQATT, CDR2 SNEGSKA (reference sequence). The length of the CDR3 is 16 residues. Trimming stripped 1 base from V and 4 bases from J, with 17 bases between. In nucleotides, the CDR3 is TGCAGTGCTAGAGTGTCGGCGGGGGCCCAGTACAATGAGCAGTTCTTC. It codes for CSARVSAGAQYNEQFF.